This T cell receptor beta chain is from a study of blood T cell repertoires in COVID-19. Whole-study context: Sources were T cells, B-cell-depleted T cells, or PBMCs; the material itself was cDNA or gDNA.

Generated by immunoSEQ multiplex PCR, the TCRdb table keeps only in-frame clones and is missing some. The sample has more than 15,000 clones, approximately 78% seen once. This CDR3 is 17 amino acids long. Germline V gene lookup returns CDR1 MDHEN and CDR2 SYDVKM. Trimming at V came to 5 bases and at J to 1 base, leaving 10 bases not matched to a gene. This chain joins TRBV28 and TRBJ2-1, with 8 nucleotides matching TRBD1. This sequence originates from a man older than 75 with active or convalescent COVID-19. Material for sequencing was peripheral blood. CDR3: CASSILQGASSYNEQFF. For the CDR3, the DNA is TGTGCCAGCAGTATTCTTCAGGGGGCCTCTTCCTACAATGAGCAGTTCTTC.